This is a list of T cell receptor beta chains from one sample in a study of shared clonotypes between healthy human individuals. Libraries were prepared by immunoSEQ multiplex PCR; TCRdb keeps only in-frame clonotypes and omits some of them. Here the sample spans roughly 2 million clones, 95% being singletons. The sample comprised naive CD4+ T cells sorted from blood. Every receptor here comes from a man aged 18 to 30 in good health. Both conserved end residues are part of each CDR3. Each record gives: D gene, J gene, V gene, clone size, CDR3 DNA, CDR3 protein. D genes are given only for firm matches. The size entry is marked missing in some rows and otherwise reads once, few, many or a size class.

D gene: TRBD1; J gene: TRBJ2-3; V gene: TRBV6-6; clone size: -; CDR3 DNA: TGTGCCAGCACCCCCGGACAGGGGAGGACAGATACGCAGTATTTT; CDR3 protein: CASTPGQGRTDTQYF
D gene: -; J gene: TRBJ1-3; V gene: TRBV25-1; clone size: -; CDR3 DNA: TGTGCCAGCAGTGACGTAGGGTTTAGCCCTAGCTCTGGAAACACCATATATTTT; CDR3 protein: CASSDVGFSPSSGNTIYF
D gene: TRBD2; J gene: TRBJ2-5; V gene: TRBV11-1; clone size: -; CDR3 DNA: TGTGCCAGCAGCCCCGGCCTAGCGGGGGGGCCTCTCGAAGAGACCCAGTACTTC; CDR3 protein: CASSPGLAGGPLEETQYF
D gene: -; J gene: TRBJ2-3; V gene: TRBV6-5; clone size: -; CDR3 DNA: TGTGCCAGCAGTTACTCCTCGGGGTCAGATACGCAGTATTTT; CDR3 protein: CASSYSSGSDTQYF
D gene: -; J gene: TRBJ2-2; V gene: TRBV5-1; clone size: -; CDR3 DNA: TGCGCCAGCAGCGATCAGCCAAACACCGGGGAGCTGTTTTTT; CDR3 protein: CASSDQPNTGELFF
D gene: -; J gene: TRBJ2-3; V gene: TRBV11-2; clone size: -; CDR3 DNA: TGTGCCAGCAGCTTAGAGAGCTCCCCCACAGATACGCAGTATTTT; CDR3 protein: CASSLESSPTDTQYF
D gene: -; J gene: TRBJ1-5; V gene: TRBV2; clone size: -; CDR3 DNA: TGTGCCAGCAGTGACCAGGGTGTAAGCAATCAGCCCCAGCATTTT; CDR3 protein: CASSDQGVSNQPQHF
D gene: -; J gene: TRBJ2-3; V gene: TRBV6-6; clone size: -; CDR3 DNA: TGTGCCAGCAGCTTTACTTTTAGCACAGATACGCAGTATTTT; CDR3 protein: CASSFTFSTDTQYF
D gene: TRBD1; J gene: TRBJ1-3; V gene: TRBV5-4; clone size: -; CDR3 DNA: TGTGCCAGCAGCCCGGACAGGTTCTCTGGAAACACCATATATTTT; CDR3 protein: CASSPDRFSGNTIYF
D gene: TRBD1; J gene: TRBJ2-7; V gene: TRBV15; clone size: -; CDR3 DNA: TGTGCCACCAGCGGACGACAGGGTCCCTACGAGCAGTACTTC; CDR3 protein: CATSGRQGPYEQYF
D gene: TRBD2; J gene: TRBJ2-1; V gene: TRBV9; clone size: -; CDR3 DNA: TGTGCCAGCAGCGAGGGAGGGACCCAAGGGGCTAATGAGCAGTTCTTC; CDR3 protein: CASSEGGTQGANEQFF
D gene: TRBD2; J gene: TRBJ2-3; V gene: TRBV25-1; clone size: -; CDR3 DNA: TGTGCCAGCAGTGAGACGAGCGGGAGGGGCACAGATACGCAGTATTTT; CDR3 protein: CASSETSGRGTDTQYF
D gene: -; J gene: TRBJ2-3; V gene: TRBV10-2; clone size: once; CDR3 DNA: TGCGCCAGCAGTGATTCCAGAGCAGATACGCAGTATTTT; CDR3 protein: CASSDSRADTQYF
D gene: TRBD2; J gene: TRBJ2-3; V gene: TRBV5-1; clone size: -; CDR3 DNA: TGCGCCAGCAGGTCCGGTAGCGGGAGTTCAGATACGCAGTATTTT; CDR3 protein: CASRSGSGSSDTQYF
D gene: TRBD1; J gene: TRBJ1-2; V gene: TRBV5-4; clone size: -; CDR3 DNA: TGTGCCAGCAGCTTGGACAGGGGAAACTATGGCTACACCTTC; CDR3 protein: CASSLDRGNYGYTF
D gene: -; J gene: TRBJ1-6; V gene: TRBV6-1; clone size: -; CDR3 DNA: TGTGCCAGCAGTGAAGGCAAGGGGGGGGGCGCAAATTCACCCCTCCACTTT; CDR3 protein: CASSEGKGGGANSPLHF
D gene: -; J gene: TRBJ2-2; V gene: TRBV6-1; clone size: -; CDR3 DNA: TGTGCCAGCACTCTCTGGACGGTGAACACCGGGGAGCTGTTTTTT; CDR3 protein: CASTLWTVNTGELFF
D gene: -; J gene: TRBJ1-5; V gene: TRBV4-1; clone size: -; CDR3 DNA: TGCGCCAGCAGCCAGAGCCGAGGTTCCCTAGGCAATCAGCCCCAGCATTTT; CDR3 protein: CASSQSRGSLGNQPQHF
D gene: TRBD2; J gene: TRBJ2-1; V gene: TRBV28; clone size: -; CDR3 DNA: TGTGCCAGCAGTTGGGGGACTAGCGTCGACAATGAGCAGTTCTTC; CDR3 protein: CASSWGTSVDNEQFF
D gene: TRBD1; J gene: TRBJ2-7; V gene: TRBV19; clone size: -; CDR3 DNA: TGTGCCAGTAGTCCGCAGACAGGGACCCACGAGCAGTACTTC; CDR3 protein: CASSPQTGTHEQYF
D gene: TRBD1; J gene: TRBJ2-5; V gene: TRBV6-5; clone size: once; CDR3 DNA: TGTGCCAGCAGGCGAGGGACAGGGGCCGAGACCCAGTACTTC; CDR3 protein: CASRRGTGAETQYF
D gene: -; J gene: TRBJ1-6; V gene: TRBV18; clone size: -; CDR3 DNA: TGTGCCAGCTCACCTCCAGGCTCCTATAATTCACCCCTCCACTTT; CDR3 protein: CASSPPGSYNSPLHF
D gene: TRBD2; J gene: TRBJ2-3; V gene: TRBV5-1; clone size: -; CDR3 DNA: TGCGCCAGCAGCCGCCTTCCCGGGACTAGCGGGGCAGATACGCAGTATTTT; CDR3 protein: CASSRLPGTSGADTQYF
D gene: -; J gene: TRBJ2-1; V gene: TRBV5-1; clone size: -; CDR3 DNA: TGCGCCAGCAGCTTGGAGGGAGTTATTAGTTTACCGGGGAATGAGCAGTTCTTC; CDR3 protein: CASSLEGVISLPGNEQFF
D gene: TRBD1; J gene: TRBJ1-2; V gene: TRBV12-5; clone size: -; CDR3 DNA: TGTGCTAGTGGTTTGGAGACAGGGACTAACTATGGCTACACCTTC; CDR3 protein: CASGLETGTNYGYTF
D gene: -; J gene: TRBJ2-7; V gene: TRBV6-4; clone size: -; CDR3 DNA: TGTGCCAGCCTGGGACGGGCCTACGAGCAGTACTTC; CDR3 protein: CASLGRAYEQYF
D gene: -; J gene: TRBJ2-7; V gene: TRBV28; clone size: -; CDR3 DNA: TGTGCCAGCAGTGATTATCAGACGACTTACGAGCAGTACTTC; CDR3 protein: CASSDYQTTYEQYF
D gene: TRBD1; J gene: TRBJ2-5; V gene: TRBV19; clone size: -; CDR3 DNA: TGTGCCAGTAGTATCCTCCGGACAGGGAGAGGAGAGACCCAGTACTTC; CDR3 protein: CASSILRTGRGETQYF
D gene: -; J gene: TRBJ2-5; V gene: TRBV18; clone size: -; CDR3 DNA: TGTGCCAGCTCACCCGTCGGGGAGACCCAGTACTTC; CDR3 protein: CASSPVGETQYF
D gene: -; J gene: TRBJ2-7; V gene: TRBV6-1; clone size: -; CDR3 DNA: TGTGCCAGCAGGGACCAGGGGAGCTCCTACGAGCAGTACTTC; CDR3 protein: CASRDQGSSYEQYF
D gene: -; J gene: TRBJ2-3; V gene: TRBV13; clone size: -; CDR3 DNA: TGTGCCAGCAGCTTAGGGTCACAGGGTCCAGATACGCAGTATTTT; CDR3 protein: CASSLGSQGPDTQYF
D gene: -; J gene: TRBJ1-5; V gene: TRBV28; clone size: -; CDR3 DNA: TGTGCCAGCAGTTTAGGAGGGGGAAGCAATCAGCCCCAGCATTTT; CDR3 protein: CASSLGGGSNQPQHF
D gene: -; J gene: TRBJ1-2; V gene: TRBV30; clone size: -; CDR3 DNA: TGTGCCTGGAGTGTATCACGTGACAACTACACCTTC; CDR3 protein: CAWSVSRDNYTF